Presented here are 16 T cell receptor beta chains from one specimen sequenced in a study of a mutant IDH1 vaccine in newly diagnosed glioma. Time point here: week 11, during vaccination. Topical imiquimod accompanied each vaccine dose, which consisted of 300 ug of mutant IDH1 20-mer peptide. The antigens these receptors bind are not known. Some clones are missing from TCRdb's copy, which holds only in-frame ones; the method was immunoSEQ multiplex PCR. This sample carries roughly 57,000 clones, 75% to 90% of them seen once, and the ten largest clones take 1.9%. This sample comprised PBMCs, obtained from a glioma patient whose treatment included an IDH1 peptide vaccine. The receptors originated from a man between 35 and 55 years old with glioma.

V and J are TRBV15 and TRBJ1-5; D possibly corresponds to TRBD1 (5 bases). This CDR3 is 14 amino acids long. With 0 bases removed from V and 5 bases from J, the gap between germline ends came to 8 bases. Germline lookup yields CDR1 LNHNV and CDR2 YYDKDF (reference sequence). The CDR3 protein is CATSRDQGDQPQHF. CDR3 DNA: TGTGCCACCAGCAGAGATCAGGGCGATCAGCCCCAGCATTTT.

In this sample, this clone turned up once. The chain employs TRBV9 and TRBJ2-2; D could derive from TRBD1 or TRBD2 (5 bases each). This CDR3 region has 16 residues. Trimming stripped 0 bases from V and 6 bases from J, with 15 bases between. Germline values: CDR1 SGDLS, CDR2 YYNGEE. The CDR3 nucleotides read TGTGCCAGCAGCGTAGACGGGACCCCCGGTGCCGGGGAGCTGTTTTTT. Its protein is CASSVDGTPGAGELFF.

The rearrangement uses TRBV6-1 and TRBJ2-4; unclear D gene. V lost 4 bases and J lost 7, with 14 bases in between. Germline CDR1 and CDR2: MNHNS and SASEGT. The CDR3 has 14 residues. The CDR3 sequence: CASSAPLVYNIQYF. CDR3 nucleotides: TGTGCCAGCAGTGCGCCCCTGGTCTACAACATTCAGTACTTC.

V gene TRBV6-6 combines with J gene TRBJ2-2; tentatively, D is TRBD2 (5 bases). Germline V gene data show CDR1 as MNHNY and CDR2 as SVGAGI (reference sequence). This CDR3 has 14 residues. Trimming pared 6 bases from V and 7 bases from J, leaving 15 bases between. CDR3: CASRQPPEGGELFF. The CDR3 DNA follows: TGTGCCAGCAGACAACCTCCTGAGGGCGGGGAGCTGTTTTTT.

The chain recombines TRBV29-1 with TRBJ2-1; 10 nucleotides agree with TRBD1. The CDR3 spans 13 residues. CDR1 is SQVTM, CDR2 ANQGSEA, per germline. The J segment lost 7 bases and the V segment lost 7 bases, leaving 7 bases of the junction unmatched. The CDR3 spells CSAPGQGMNEQFF. CDR3 nucleotide sequence: TGCAGCGCACCGGGACAGGGGATGAATGAGCAGTTCTTC.

This clone was detected once. This chain links TRBV7-2 with TRBJ1-5, with D perhaps matching TRBD1 (6 bases). The CDR3 is 16 amino acids. Per the germline V gene, CDR1 is SGHTA and CDR2 is FQGNSA. The V gene lost 3 bases and the J gene lost 7 bases, with 19 bases spanning the gap. DNA for the CDR3: TGTGCCAGCAGCTTGCCTCAGGGGCGCCTAGGGCAGCCCCAGCATTTT. This sequence encodes CASSLPQGRLGQPQHF.

This chain connects TRBV27 to TRBJ2-2, with D unclear. CDR1 is MNHEY, CDR2 SMNVEV, per germline (reference sequence). With 4 bases removed from V and 0 bases from J, the gap between germline ends came to 12 bases. The CDR3 is made up of 16 amino acids. CDR3 in amino acids: CASSYLSFSNTGELFF. CDR3 sequence (DNA): TGTGCCAGCAGTTATCTGAGTTTTTCGAACACCGGGGAGCTGTTTTTT.

The rearrangement uses TRBV10-3 and TRBJ2-3, with 7 bases that match TRBD2. The ends lost 4 bases at V and 2 bases at J; junction bases unmatched: 3. This CDR3 contains 14 residues. From germline, CDR1 is ENHRY and CDR2 SYGVKD. Here the CDR3 DNA reads TGTGCCATCAGTGGTGGGAGGGCCACAGATACGCAGTATTTT. Translated: CAISGGRATDTQYF.

This sequence joins TRBV9 and TRBJ2-1; a possible D gene is TRBD2 (6 bases). CDR1 and CDR2 from the germline V gene are SGDLS and YYNGEE. The V and J ends lost 6 bases and 7 bases respectively, with 23 bases between them. This CDR3 contains 16 residues. The CDR3 here is CASTLWERAAENEQFF. The DNA for the CDR3 is TGTGCCAGCACCTTATGGGAGCGGGCCGCGGAAAATGAGCAGTTCTTC.

The chain combines TRBV7-2 with TRBJ2-7; 8 positions agree with TRBD2. The germline V gene has CDR1 SGHTA and CDR2 FQGNSA. There are 13 residues in the CDR3. The V gene end was trimmed by 4 bases and the J gene end by 6 bases; junction bases not matched to a gene: 5. CDR3 amino acids: CASSSSGSVEQYF. Here the CDR3 DNA reads TGTGCCAGCAGCTCCAGCGGGAGTGTCGAGCAGTACTTC. Full variable domain (rest looked up from reference TRBV7-2 and TRBJ2-7): GAGVSQSPSNKVTEKGKDVELRCDPISGHTALYWYRQSLGQGLEFLIYFQGNSAPDKSGLPSDRFSAERTGGSVSTLTIQRTQQEDSAVYLCASSSSGSVEQYFGPGTRLTVT.

This clone was seen just once. J is TRBJ1-4 and V is TRBV6-1, with TRBD1 matching 12 bases. The junction had 5 bases not matched to a gene; V was cut back by 4 bases and J by 8 bases. The CDR3 runs 15 residues. Germline V lookup: CDR1 MNHNS, CDR2 SASEGT. The CDR3 DNA follows: TGTGCCAGCAGTGTATTGGGGACAGGGGGCGAAAAACTGTTTTTT. Encoded protein: CASSVLGTGGEKLFF.

This chain connects TRBV6-4 to TRBJ2-3, with 8 positions matching TRBD2. Trimming at V came to 4 bases and at J to 6 bases, leaving 6 bases not matched to a gene. This CDR3 has 14 residues. CDR1 is MRHNA, CDR2 SNTAGT, per germline. CDR3 residues: CASSASGGGDTQYF. For the CDR3, the DNA is TGTGCCAGCAGTGCGTCTGGCGGGGGGGATACGCAGTATTTT.

V is TRBV11-2 and J is TRBJ1-2; D is perhaps TRBD1 (5 bases). There are 15 residues in the CDR3. Trimming removed 4 bases at V and 4 bases at J, with 16 bases between. Germline loops: CDR1 SGHAT, CDR2 FQNNGV. For the CDR3, the DNA is TGTGCCAGCAGCTCCCCCCTAGGGGTAAGCTATGGCTACACCTTC. Translated, it gives CASSSPLGVSYGYTF. Together with reference TRBV11-2 and TRBJ1-2, the CDR3 gives the full variable domain: EAGVAQSPRYKIIEKRQSVAFWCNPISGHATLYWYQQILGQGPKLLIQFQNNGVVDDSQLPKDRFSAERLKGVDSTLKIQPAKLEDSAVYLCASSSPLGVSYGYTFGSGTRLTVV.

The gene calls are TRBV10-3 and TRBJ2-6, with D maybe TRBD1 (6 bases). The CDR3 runs to 18 residues. The V gene lost 6 bases and the J gene lost 0 bases, with 18 bases spanning the gap. CDR1 ENHRY and CDR2 SYGVKD come from the germline V gene. Written as DNA, the CDR3 is TGTGCCATCAGGGGGGCCACAGGACAACTCTCTGGGGCCAACGTCCTGACTTTC. Residues: CAIRGATGQLSGANVLTF.

V gene TRBV15 combines with J gene TRBJ2-7; a possible D gene is TRBD2 (7 bases). CDR1 is LNHNV, CDR2 YYDKDF, per germline (reference sequence). The CDR3 loop spans 14 amino acids. With 6 bases removed from V and 2 bases from J, the gap between germline ends came to 14 bases. The CDR3 here is CATRMAGAAYEQYF. CDR3 DNA sequence: TGTGCCACCAGGATGGCGGGGGCCGCCTACGAGCAGTACTTC.

The CDR3 reads CASSLAPGTEAFF. The CDR3 DNA is TGTGCCAGCAGCTTAGCGCCGGGCACTGAAGCTTTCTTT. The gene calls are TRBV7-9 and TRBJ1-1, with D uncertain. The germline gives CDR1 SEHNR, CDR2 FQNEAQ (reference sequence). Trimming cost V 0 bases and J 4 bases, with 6 bases left between them. This CDR3 comprises 13 residues.